This TCR beta chain was identified in a study of cytomegalovirus exposure and HLA in healthy donors. Study-wide background: Across 300 to 400 genotyped donors, more than 75% landed in the Caucasian-associated ancestry cluster.

The study's findings and limits: The only immune exposure information that was available was CMV serostatus. For most TCR beta V segments, an earlier analysis put the productive rate at about 87% or about 30% of the time. Across donors, sequencing depth was assumed by presence/absence analyses to be roughly uniform.

Primers: 60 Vbeta forward and 13 Jbeta reverse. Sequencing used immunoSEQ multiplex PCR; TCRdb keeps in-frame clones, though not all of them. This table holds around 140,000 clones, 77% found once. Details on this clone: Its antigen is undetermined.

Germline lookup yields CDR1 MNHNS and CDR2 SASEGT. There are 12 residues in the CDR3. V lost 8 bases to trimming and J lost 0 bases, with 7 bases between them. Sequencing was carried out using PBMCs. V is TRBV6-1 and J is TRBJ1-1, with D hard to call. The TCR was taken from a woman aged 55-75 years in good health and CMV-seronegative. Here the CDR3 DNA reads TGTGCCAGCCAAATCATGAACACTGAAGCTTTCTTT. This encodes CASQIMNTEAFF.